The T cell receptor (beta chain) described here comes from a study of cytomegalovirus exposure and HLA in healthy donors. The PCR made use of 60 Vbeta and 13 Jbeta primers. Assay: immunoSEQ multiplex PCR; the TCRdb copy retains only in-frame clones and omits some. Its listing shows around 110,000 clones. Study findings and constraints: Excluded were some V segments that proved indistinguishable, including TRBV6-2 and TRBV6-3. A highly shared variant cluster was judged a likely technical artifact.

The CDR3 is 13 amino acids. The germline gives CDR1 SGHNT, CDR2 YENEEA. Trimming took off 2 bases at V and 7 bases at J, with 6 bases between the two ends. Turning to this clone: Its antigen is currently unknown.

This receptor was identified in a man aged 25 to 40 in good health and CMV-seronegative. The chain joins TRBV11-3 to TRBJ1-6; D unresolved. The source material was PBMCs. The CDR3 nucleotides are TGTGCCAGCAGCTTAAACATCAATTCACCCCTCCACTTT. Protein: CASSLNINSPLHF.